This TCR beta chain was sequenced during a study of post-analysis software for immune sequencing data. Study-level results: Elevated frequency relative to controls characterized roughly 5 TRBV segments in patients, TRBV5-6, TRBV5-1 and TRBV20-1 among them. A significant reduction in normalized Chao1 diversity was observed in multiple sclerosis patients versus controls.

The CDR3 covers 15 residues. Germline loops: CDR1 MDHEN, CDR2 SYDVKM. V lost 5 bases and J lost 2; bases outside the gene matches: 7. As regards this clonotype: As yet, its antigen is unknown.

Presence of unique molecular identifiers characterized the TCR beta cDNA libraries. MiXCR, run by TCRdb on the PCR reads, gives a single entry per CDR3 protein. Seen here are hundreds of thousands of distinct CDR3 sequences, approximately 30% observed once, and the top ten hold roughly 0.53%. The chain joins TRBV28 to TRBJ2-5; 8 bases match TRBD2. Sequencing was carried out using blood. This TCR derives from a girl aged 5-17 years with multiple sclerosis. Written as DNA, the CDR3 is TGTGCCAGCAGTCCGGGGGCGGGAGGACAAGAGACCCAGTACTTC. This gives the protein CASSPGAGGQETQYF. The full variable domain, with the rest looked up from reference TRBV28 and TRBJ2-5, is DVKVTQSSRYLVKRTGEKVFLECVQDMDHENMFWYRQDPGLGLRLIYFSYDVKMKEKGDIPEGYSVSREKKERFSLILESASTNQTSMYLCASSPGAGGQETQYFGPGTRLLVL.